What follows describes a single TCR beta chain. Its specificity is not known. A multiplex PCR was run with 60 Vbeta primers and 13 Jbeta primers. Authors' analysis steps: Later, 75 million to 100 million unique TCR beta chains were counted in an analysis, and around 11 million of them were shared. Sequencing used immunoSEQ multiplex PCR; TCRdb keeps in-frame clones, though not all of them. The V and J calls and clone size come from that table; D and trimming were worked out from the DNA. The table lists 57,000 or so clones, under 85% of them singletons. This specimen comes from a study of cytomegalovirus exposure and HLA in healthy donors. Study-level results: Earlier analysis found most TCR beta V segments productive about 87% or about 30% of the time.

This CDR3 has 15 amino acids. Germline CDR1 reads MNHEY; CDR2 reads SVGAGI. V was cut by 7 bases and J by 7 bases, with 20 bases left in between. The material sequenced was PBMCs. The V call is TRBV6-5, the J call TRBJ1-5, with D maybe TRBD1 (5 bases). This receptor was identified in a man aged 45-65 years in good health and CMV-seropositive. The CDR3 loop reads CASKLGTFLAQPQHF. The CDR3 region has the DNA TGTGCCAGCAAGCTCGGGACTTTTCTGGCCCAGCCCCAGCATTTT.